The clone carrying this T cell receptor (beta chain) was seen only a few times. RNA transcripts gave rise to amplified TCR beta CDR3 regions. The TCR CDR3 first-round RT-PCR relied on the HTBI primer set. TCRdb reanalysed the multiplex PCR reads using MiXCR and keeps one entry per CDR3 protein. The table has hundreds of thousands of distinct CDR3 sequences, about 16% seen once; the top ten hold under 3.5%. With V trimmed by 5 bases and J by 4 bases, 8 bases remained unmatched. The CDR3 sequence is 14 residues long. Germline lookup yields CDR1 MNHNS and CDR2 SASEGT. These data originate in a study of T cells in Graves' hyperthyroidism and ophthalmopathy.

This clonotype was obtained from a woman aged 40 to 50 with Graves' ophthalmopathy. The source material was blood. V gene TRBV6-1 combines with J gene TRBJ2-7; 7 nucleotides line up with TRBD2. The CDR3 region has the DNA TGTGCCAGCAGTCTCGGGACTACCGGATACGAGCAGTACTTC. Its protein is CASSLGTTGYEQYF.